Below are 6 T cell receptor beta chains sequenced from a single sample in a study of metastatic and nonmetastatic thyroid tumors. TCRdb redid the clone calls on the PCR reads using MiXCR. This sample has roughly 6,400 clones, with approximately 16% found just once. The entire patient cohort was treatment-naive prior to thyroid surgery. The material sequenced was tumor tissue. These receptor sequences come from a male donor with papillary thyroid cancer or a benign thyroid nodule (not recorded which). Some clones in this sample may be carry-over from other donors' samples.

This clone has a count of ten or more. The chain carries TRBV29-1 and TRBJ2-5; TRBD1 matches at 7 bases. This CDR3 spans 12 amino acids. Looked up from germline, CDR1 is SQVTM and CDR2 is ANQGSEA. J was trimmed by 7 bases and V by 7 bases; bases with no gene match: 9. In nucleotides, the CDR3 is TGCAGCGGGGGACAGTTTGAGGGGACCCAGTACTTC. Its protein product is CSGGQFEGTQYF.

The V call is TRBV12-3 or TRBV12-4, the J call TRBJ1-6; perhaps TRBD1 as D (6 bases). V was trimmed by 6 bases and J by 4 bases, leaving 13 bases between them. This CDR3 comprises 15 residues. CDR3 in DNA: TGTGCCAGCAGACCTCACACAGGGTATAATTCACCCCTCCACTTT. Its protein product is CASRPHTGYNSPLHF.

J is TRBJ2-7 and V is TRBV20-1, with TRBD1 matching over 8 bases. The CDR3 is 13 amino acids. CDR1 DFQATT and CDR2 SNEGSKA come from the germline V gene (reference sequence). Unmatched junction bases numbered 4, after V lost 5 bases and J lost 1 base. CDR3 amino acids: CSAGRQGSYEQYF. The CDR3 bases are TGCAGTGCTGGTCGACAGGGGTCCTACGAGCAGTACTTC.

At least ten counts were recorded for this clone. The chain links TRBV4-1 to TRBJ2-3; 9 positions agree with TRBD1. The CDR3 totals 15 residues. CDR1 MGHRA and CDR2 YSYEKL come from the germline V gene. The V segment lost 4 bases and the J segment 3 bases; nucleotides outside the gene matches: 5. The CDR3 loop reads CASSLRQGGTDTQYF. The CDR3 nucleotides are TGCGCCAGCAGCCTTCGACAGGGGGGTACAGATACGCAGTATTTT.

This clone is deemed medium-sized (0.01 to 0.1%). V gene TRBV6-1 combines with J gene TRBJ1-1; TRBD1 might be the D (6 bases). V gave up 5 bases and J gave up 1 base, with 8 bases separating them. The CDR3 spans 13 residues. Germline V gene data show CDR1 as MNHNS and CDR2 as SASEGT. The CDR3: CASSWGQNTEAFF. In DNA, the CDR3 is TGTGCCAGCAGTTGGGGACAGAACACTGAAGCTTTCTTT.

This clone is labeled medium-sized (0.01 to 0.1%). This rearrangement joins TRBV2 to TRBJ2-5; D is unresolved. The germline V gene has CDR1 SNHLY and CDR2 FYNNEI. This CDR3 region has 11 residues. With 3 bases removed from V and 5 bases from J, the gap between germline ends came to 4 bases. In DNA form, the CDR3 reads TGTGCCAGCAGTGATTGGGAGACCCAGTACTTC. It encodes CASSDWETQYF.